A selection of T cell receptor beta chains follows, all from one sample in a study of cytomegalovirus exposure and HLA in healthy donors. The data were produced by immunoSEQ multiplex PCR, yet TCRdb's version contains in-frame clones alone and is incomplete. The table records more than 140,000 clones, roughly nine tenths of them present only once. The sequencing sample was made of PBMCs. Source of these receptors: a woman under 30 in good health and CMV-seropositive. Each CDR3 is given with its conserved first and last residue. Fields, in order: CDR3 length, J gene, clone size, V gene, D gene, CDR3 protein, CDR3 DNA. The D gene is left open where the match is weak. Expanded clones get a size class; other rows say once, few or many, or leave the size out.

18 TRBJ2-4 once TRBV6-1 . CASSDQGLHFLAKNIQYF TGTGCCAGCAGTGATCAGGGGCTCCACTTTCTAGCCAAAAACATTCAGTACTTC
15 TRBJ2-2 . TRBV5-4 TRBD1 CASSFLQGAIGELFF TGTGCCAGCAGCTTTTTGCAGGGGGCAATCGGGGAGCTGTTTTTT
14 TRBJ1-1 . TRBV7-8 . CASSFLSMNTEAFF TGTGCCAGCAGCTTCCTGAGCATGAACACTGAAGCTTTCTTT
16 TRBJ2-7 . TRBV5-4 TRBD2 CASSYGTSGPFYEQYF TGTGCCAGCAGCTACGGGACTAGCGGCCCGTTCTACGAGCAGTACTTC
12 TRBJ1-1 . TRBV29-1 TRBD1 CSVEMTGAEAFF TGCAGCGTTGAAATGACAGGGGCTGAAGCTTTCTTT
19 TRBJ2-7 . TRBV7-2 TRBD2 CASSAHILRIAGFIYEQYF TGTGCCAGCAGCGCTCACATCCTCCGAATAGCGGGTTTCATCTACGAGCAGTACTTC
14 TRBJ1-1 . TRBV5-6 . CASSLQQGYSEAFF TGTGCCAGCAGCTTGCAGCAGGGTTATTCTGAAGCTTTCTTT
14 TRBJ2-2 . TRBV18 . CASSPSFNTGELFF TGTGCCAGCTCACCCAGTTTTAATACCGGGGAGCTGTTTTTT
15 TRBJ2-2 once TRBV7-6 . CASSLARVAGGELFF TGTGCCAGCAGCTTAGCTCGAGTTGCCGGCGGGGAGCTGTTTTTT
16 TRBJ2-1 . TRBV9 TRBD1 CASSGRQGITYNEQFF TGTGCCAGCAGCGGACGACAGGGGATTACCTACAATGAGCAGTTCTTC
15 TRBJ2-7 . TRBV4-2 . CASSQLVGSSYEQYF TGTGCCAGCAGCCAACTCGTCGGGAGCTCCTACGAGCAGTACTTC
14 TRBJ2-3 once TRBV5-4 . CASSSRPGKDTQYF TGTGCCAGCAGCTCCCGCCCGGGGAAGGATACGCAGTATTTT
18 TRBJ2-1 . TRBV9 TRBD2 CASSVTNSGRKTYNEQFF TGTGCCAGCAGCGTAACAAATAGCGGGAGGAAGACCTACAATGAGCAGTTCTTC
16 TRBJ2-2 . TRBV5-4 . CASSLGRGLIVGELFF TGTGCCAGCAGCTTGGGAAGGGGCCTAATTGTCGGGGAGCTGTTTTTT
16 TRBJ1-2 . TRBV13 TRBD1 CASSSYRTGGNYGYTF TGTGCCAGCAGCTCGTACAGGACAGGGGGTAACTATGGCTACACCTTC
14 TRBJ2-7 once TRBV5-1 . CASSLAPGTYEQYF TGCGCCAGCAGCTTGGCCCCCGGGACCTACGAGCAGTACTTC
17 TRBJ1-2 once TRBV9 TRBD1 CASSVAPGTGVNYGYTF TGTGCCAGCAGCGTAGCCCCCGGGACAGGGGTTAACTATGGCTACACCTTC
13 TRBJ1-1 once TRBV29-1 . CSVDVRRVSEAFF TGCAGCGTTGACGTGCGCAGGGTTTCTGAAGCTTTCTTT
14 TRBJ2-3 . TRBV29-1 . CSVRSGASTDTQYF TGCAGCGTTCGGAGCGGAGCTAGCACAGATACGCAGTATTTT
13 TRBJ2-1 . TRBV5-6 . CASSLGGGDEQFF TGTGCCAGCAGCTTGGGGGGCGGTGATGAGCAGTTCTTC
13 TRBJ1-1 . TRBV30 . CAWSDREDTEAFF TGTGCCTGGAGTGACAGGGAAGACACTGAAGCTTTCTTT
16 TRBJ1-2 . TRBV30 TRBD1 CAWSGIGTGGNYGYTF TGTGCCTGGAGTGGAATTGGGACAGGGGGCAACTATGGCTACACCTTC
16 TRBJ1-2 . TRBV11-2 TRBD1 CASSSYRDRGGYGYTF TGTGCCAGCAGCTCCTACCGGGACAGGGGAGGCTATGGCTACACCTTC
14 TRBJ2-3 . TRBV27 . CASSLTGSEDTQYF TGTGCCAGCAGTTTAACCGGCAGCGAAGATACGCAGTATTTT
13 TRBJ2-7 few TRBV15 . CATSKGEAYEQYF TGTGCCACCAGCAAAGGGGAGGCCTACGAGCAGTACTTC
12 TRBJ2-7 few TRBV11-1 . CASSPRRYEQYF TGTGCCAGCAGCCCGCGGAGGTACGAGCAGTACTTC
10 TRBJ1-4 . TRBV28 . CASSKEKLFF TGTGCCAGCAGCAAAGAAAAACTGTTTTTT
17 TRBJ2-7 . TRBV7-8 TRBD1 CASSQSARQGALYEQYF TGTGCCAGCAGCCAAAGCGCGAGACAGGGGGCTCTCTACGAGCAGTACTTC
13 TRBJ2-5 . TRBV6-6 . CASRRDLQETQYF TGTGCCAGTAGGAGGGACTTGCAAGAGACCCAGTACTTC
15 TRBJ1-2 . TRBV11-3 TRBD1 CASSSTGALGYGYTF TGTGCCAGCAGCTCGACAGGGGCATTGGGCTATGGCTACACCTTC
16 TRBJ2-2 . TRBV7-3 . CASSLGPSMVIGELFF TGTGCCAGCAGCTTAGGGCCTAGCATGGTGATCGGGGAGCTGTTTTTT
12 TRBJ1-1 . TRBV6-6 . CAAEGMNTEAFF TGTGCAGCTGAGGGAATGAACACTGAAGCTTTCTTT
15 TRBJ2-5 . TRBV7-9 TRBD2 CASSFPLAGEETQYF TGTGCCAGCAGCTTCCCCCTAGCGGGAGAAGAGACCCAGTACTTC
15 TRBJ2-1 . TRBV5-6 . CASSFTGLGYNEQFF TGTGCCAGCAGCTTTACTGGGCTCGGCTACAATGAGCAGTTCTTC
15 TRBJ2-3 . TRBV25-1 TRBD2 CASSALAGGTDTQYF TGTGCCAGCAGTGCGCTAGCGGGAGGCACAGATACGCAGTATTTT
14 TRBJ1-2 . TRBV6-1 TRBD1 CASTVVGTVYGYTF TGTGCCAGCACGGTTGTGGGGACAGTCTATGGCTACACCTTC
15 TRBJ2-1 once TRBV7-3 TRBD2 CASSTLAGRYNEQFF TGTGCCAGCAGCACACTAGCGGGGAGATACAATGAGCAGTTCTTC
14 TRBJ2-7 . TRBV5-6 TRBD2 CASSETSGVYEQYF TGTGCCAGCAGCGAGACTAGCGGGGTCTACGAGCAGTACTTC
16 TRBJ1-5 once TRBV2 . CASSEARGRPNQPQHF TGTGCCAGCAGTGAAGCGCGGGGGCGCCCCAATCAGCCCCAGCATTTT
13 TRBJ2-7 . TRBV7-2 . CASSPPVVYEQYF TGTGCCAGCAGCCCCCCGGTCGTCTACGAGCAGTACTTC
15 TRBJ2-1 . TRBV7-3 TRBD1 CASSTDRGNYNEQFF TGTGCCAGCAGCACGGACAGGGGGAACTACAATGAGCAGTTCTTC
14 TRBJ2-7 . TRBV27 TRBD1 CASSRTGLTYEQYF TGTGCCAGCAGCCGGACAGGCCTGACCTACGAGCAGTACTTC
15 TRBJ1-5 . TRBV5-8 . CASSRTGFGNQPQHF TGTGCCAGCAGCCGTACAGGGTTCGGCAATCAGCCCCAGCATTTT
14 TRBJ1-2 . TRBV19 . CASINLAGNYGYTF TGTGCCAGTATAAATCTTGCGGGGAACTATGGCTACACCTTC
15 TRBJ2-7 . TRBV28 TRBD1 CASSFLYRDRYEQYF TGTGCCAGCAGTTTTCTCTACCGGGACAGATACGAGCAGTACTTC
14 TRBJ1-4 . TRBV5-4 TRBD1 CASSPGQGGEKLFF TGTGCCAGCAGTCCGGGACAGGGTGGTGAAAAACTGTTTTTT
15 TRBJ2-2 . TRBV19 TRBD2 CASSIRTSPSGELFF TGTGCCAGTAGTATTAGGACTAGCCCATCCGGGGAGCTGTTTTTT
15 TRBJ1-4 . TRBV5-6 . CASSLGRTAGPKLFF TGTGCCAGCAGCTTGGGCCGCACGGCAGGGCCAAAACTGTTTTTT
13 TRBJ2-5 few TRBV6-4 . CASSKGAEETQYF TGTGCCAGCAGCAAAGGGGCGGAAGAGACCCAGTACTTC
15 TRBJ2-7 . TRBV11-2 TRBD1 CASSHTGTGSYEQYF TGTGCCAGCAGCCACACCGGGACAGGCTCCTACGAGCAGTACTTC